The T cell receptor beta chain described here comes from a study of a mutant IDH1 vaccine in newly diagnosed glioma (dated by TCRdb to the early 2020s). Study-level background: Eight vaccinations were administered to patients in weeks 1, 3, 5, 7, 11, 15, 19 and 23, corresponding to visits V03 through V10. Vaccination was initiated 4-6 weeks after radiotherapy alone, or concurrently with temozolomide cycles in the chemotherapy-containing groups. Of the 25 to 35 patients who were treated, around 62% were male and around 40% were female, and the mean age was approximately 40 years. Prior to enrollment, standard therapy consisting of radiotherapy alone, temozolomide alone, or radiochemotherapy with temozolomide had been administered to patients, with the combination being received by most patients. Peripheral blood samples were drawn at six visits, namely V03 (baseline), V05, V07, V10, V12 and V13. For exploratory analyses, longitudinal TCRB deep sequencing was carried out in under 30 treated patients wherever samples were available.

Per the publication, the time point label means: week 11, during vaccination. A 20-mer mutant IDH1 peptide at 300 micrograms in Montanide made up each vaccine dose, which was injected subcutaneously together with topical imiquimod. All donors had newly diagnosed IDH1-mutant astrocytomas of WHO grade 3 or 4 that showed loss of nuclear ATRX. The samples were drawn from NOA16, a multicentre, single-arm, open-label phase I trial in Germany that tested a mutant IDH1 peptide vaccine in humans for the first time. Genomic DNA for TCRB sequencing was isolated from EDTA blood with the DNeasy Blood and Tissue Kit. This clone was observed a single time. Its antigen specificity is not known. Per-base qualities were not stored, and no clone one base away is much larger. Findings and caveats that apply to the study as a whole: According to the authors, sample limitations meant that analyses of patient blood samples could not be reproduced. Across multiple MHC alleles, vaccine-induced immune responses were seen in 85% to 95% of patients. No apparent relationship was observed between pseudoprogression and alterations in the top peripheral T cell clonotypes detected by TCRB sequencing. PBMC samples for TCRB deep sequencing were selected based on availability.

The library was built by means of the immunoSEQ multiplex PCR assay. Rearranged TCR beta chain sequences were amplified using the hsTCRB Kit according to the manufacturer's protocol. Sequencing of TCRB libraries was carried out on an Illumina MiSeq. For the original study's pipeline: Demultiplexing, trimming and gene mapping were performed with the kit vendor's proprietary platform. Entries here come from immuneACCESS through TCRdb and include only in-frame sequences with V and J called. Some clones fail to appear in such tables; in the studies checked, an unresolved V gene covers under half of the shortfall, and the cause of the remainder is unknown. The DNA gave D and trimming, while V, J and clone size come from that table. The sample table shows tens of thousands of clones, and roughly two thirds are seen once. Around 10% of the sample rests with the top ten. CDR1 and CDR2, looked up from the germline V gene, are LGHNA and YSLEER. V gives up 0 bases and J gives up 4 bases, and the segment between their germline ends measures 9 bases. The CDR3 sequence holds 14 residues, the cysteine and phenylalanine included. The entry retains the CDR3 DNA only, 42 bases that are in frame from base 1.

The rearranged chain carries TRBV4-3 and TRBJ1-2; no confident D gene assignment can be made. The source of this sequence is a man aged 18 to 30 with glioma. Some clones in this sample may be carry-over from other donors' samples. The specimen comprised peripheral blood mononuclear cells (PBMCs), sampled from a glioma patient whose treatment included an IDH1 peptide vaccine. The DNA is TGCGCCAGCAGCCAAGATCGGAAAGTCTATGGCTACACCTTC. This gives the protein CASSQDRKVYGYTF.